These 10 T cell receptor beta chains were sequenced from one sample in a study of cytotoxic CD8 clonotypes in ibrutinib-treated CLL (dated by TCRdb to about 2021). Library preparation used the immunoSEQ multiplex PCR assay. TCRdb provides this immuneACCESS table in a form limited to in-frame rearrangements. Some clones are lacking; in checked studies, under half of them reflect an unresolved V gene, and why the rest are absent is not known. For this sample the table gives approximately 90,000 clones, of which roughly four fifths were detected only once. Around 23% of the sample goes to the ten largest clones. According to the study, the label for this sample's time point signals: roughly 23 months on ibrutinib. The source material was PBMCs, sampled after 24 months of ibrutinib treatment. The receptors were sampled from a human donor with chronic lymphocytic leukemia.

The chain links TRBV7-8 to TRBJ1-2; D perhaps matches TRBD1 (6 bases). The CDR3 is made up of 12 amino acids. CDR1 and CDR2 from the germline V gene are SGHVS and FQNEAQ. V was pared by 5 bases and J by 6 bases, with 10 bases between. The CDR3 loop is CASSRRGNGYTF. CDR3 DNA: TGTGCCAGCAGCCGCAGGGGAAATGGCTACACCTTC.

The chain employs TRBV19 and TRBJ2-1, with D hard to call. Trimming took off 2 bases at V and 15 bases at J, with 17 bases between the two ends. The germline CDR1 and CDR2 sequences are LNHDA and SQIVND (reference sequence). This CDR3 spans 13 amino acids. The CDR3 nucleotides read TGTGCCAGTAGTATAAATGTTGTGGACCGGCCGTTCTTC. The encoded protein is CASSINVVDRPFF.

This clone was seen only once. This chain uses TRBV27 with TRBJ2-1; perhaps TRBD1 as D (5 bases). From germline, CDR1 is MNHEY and CDR2 SMNVEV (reference sequence). This CDR3 is built from 13 residues. The V and J ends lost 2 bases and 6 bases respectively, with 8 bases between them. The CDR3 nucleotides are TGTGCCAGCAGTTTAGGGGCGCTCAATGAGCAGTTCTTC. Protein product: CASSLGALNEQFF.

This chain connects TRBV19 to TRBJ2-1; no clear D. V was shortened by 7 bases and J by 0 bases, with 13 bases between the two germline ends. Germline V gives CDR1 LNHDA, CDR2 SQIVND (reference sequence). The CDR3 runs to 15 residues. CDR3 sequence (DNA): TGTGCCAGTAAAGTCGAGCATGTCTCCTACAATGAGCAGTTCTTC. It is translated as CASKVEHVSYNEQFF. The entire variable domain, with the rest obtained from reference TRBV19 and TRBJ2-1, is as follows: DGGITQSPKYLFRKEGQNVTLSCEQNLNHDAMYWYRQDPGQGLRLIYYSQIVNDFQKGDIAEGYSVSREKKESFPLTVTSAQKNPTAFYLCASKVEHVSYNEQFFGPGTRLTVL.

V gene TRBV5-1 combines with J gene TRBJ1-5; 7 nucleotides align to TRBD1. Germline loops: CDR1 SGHRS, CDR2 YFSETQ. The CDR3 has 14 residues. The ends lost 4 bases at V and 5 bases at J; junction bases unmatched: 6. The CDR3 sequence: CASSPTGPDQPQHF. The CDR3 nucleotides are TGCGCCAGCAGCCCGACAGGGCCGGATCAGCCCCAGCATTTT.

The chain combines TRBV5-8 with TRBJ2-5; either TRBD1 or TRBD2 may supply D (5 bases each). Germline assignment: CDR1 SGHTS and CDR2 YDEGEE. The CDR3 runs to 16 residues. The V and J ends lost 3 bases and 4 bases respectively, with 19 bases between them. The CDR3 nucleotides are TGTGCCAGCAGCTCACGCCTCAGGGACCTCACAGAGACCCAGTACTTC. Translation: CASSSRLRDLTETQYF.

This clone was counted a single time. V usage is TRBV10-2 and J usage is TRBJ2-7, with D perhaps matching TRBD1 (6 bases). CDR1 and CDR2 (germline): WSHSY, SAAADI. The CDR3 contains 17 residues. V was clipped by 6 bases and J by 0 bases, with 21 bases between them. The CDR3: CASSFPAGTSFSYEQYF. CDR3 coding DNA: TGCGCCAGCAGCTTCCCCGCCGGGACATCATTCTCCTACGAGCAGTACTTC.

J is TRBJ2-1 and V is TRBV5-1; 9 nucleotides line up with TRBD2. J gave up 6 bases and V 3 bases, and 10 bases lay outside the gene matches. CDR3 length: 16 residues. CDR1 and CDR2 (germline): SGHRS, YFSETQ. The CDR3: CASSSLAGVGTNEQFF. Here the CDR3 DNA reads TGCGCCAGCAGCTCCTTAGCGGGAGTAGGTACCAATGAGCAGTTCTTC.

The chain employs TRBV27 and TRBJ2-7; D gene uncertain. This CDR3 comprises 13 residues. CDR1 and CDR2 (germline): MNHEY, SMNVEV (reference sequence). Trimming took 3 bases from V and 4 from J, leaving 10 bases between them. This CDR3 is CASSFARYYEQYF. The CDR3 region has the DNA TGTGCCAGCAGTTTCGCCAGGTATTACGAGCAGTACTTC.

The chain couples TRBV29-1 to TRBJ2-5, with D tentatively TRBD2 (7 bases). Trimming took off 0 bases at V and 5 bases at J, with 19 bases between the two ends. The CDR3 has 16 amino acids. Germline assignment: CDR1 SQVTM and CDR2 ANQGSEA. CDR3: CSVEDPQGRAQETQYF. The CDR3 DNA reads as TGCAGCGTTGAAGATCCCCAGGGGAGGGCCCAGGAGACCCAGTACTTC.